Presented here are 23 T cell receptor beta chains from one specimen sequenced in a study of T-cell reconstitution after alpha-beta-depleted transplantation in children. Unique molecular identifiers were incorporated when the TCRbeta library was constructed. TCRdb re-called the PCR reads with MiXCR, one entry per CDR3 protein. The table includes around 700,000 distinct CDR3 sequences, roughly 13% detected once. Sequencing was performed on PBMCs, taken before TCRalphabeta/CD19-depleted stem cell transplant. These receptors were collected from a girl aged 2-10 years with congenital amegakaryocytic thrombocytopenia, due to receive a stem cell transplant.

This clonotype was observed a few times. The V gene is TRBV6-1, the J gene TRBJ2-6; D uncertain. Trimming stripped 9 bases from V and 2 bases from J, with 8 bases between. This CDR3 comprises 13 residues. Germline values: CDR1 MNHNS, CDR2 SASEGT. CDR3 amino acids: CASQLAGANVLTF. Here the CDR3 DNA reads TGTGCCAGTCAGCTGGCTGGGGCCAACGTCCTGACTTTC.

This clonotype was seen more than once but under ten times. This rearrangement joins TRBV12-3 or TRBV12-4 to TRBJ1-2; TRBD1 is a possible D gene (6 bases). The length of the CDR3 is 14 residues. Trimming took off 3 bases at V and 7 bases at J, with 15 bases between the two ends. CDR3 nucleotide sequence: TGTGCCAGCAGTTTTGCAGGGACCAGGGGTGGCTACACCTTC. Translation: CASSFAGTRGGYTF.

This clonotype was counted a few times. The chain carries TRBV7-2 and TRBJ2-1, with D tentatively TRBD2 (6 bases). There are 14 residues in the CDR3. V was pared by 11 bases and J by 10 bases, with 24 bases between. The germline V gene encodes CDR1 SGHTA and CDR2 FQGNSA. The CDR3 nucleotides read TGTGCCGGCATGTCGGAGGGAAGGTGGGGAGAGCAGTTCTTC. Encoded protein: CAGMSEGRWGEQFF. Using reference TRBV7-2 and TRBJ2-1 for the parts outside the CDR3, the full variable domain is GAGVSQSPSNKVTEKGKDVELRCDPISGHTALYWYRQSLGQGLEFLIYFQGNSAPDKSGLPSDRFSAERTGGSVSTLTIQRTQQEDSAVYLCAGMSEGRWGEQFFGPGTRLTVL.

In its sample, this clonotype was seen a few times. The chain carries TRBV20-1 and TRBJ2-3; 8 bases line up with TRBD1. Unmatched junction bases numbered 3, after V lost 1 base and J lost 0 bases. CDR1 is DFQATT and CDR2 is SNEGSKA in the germline V gene (reference sequence). CDR3 size: 15 residues. In nucleotides, the CDR3 is TGCAGTGCTAGAGGCTGGACAGGGAGCACAGATACGCAGTATTTT. As protein: CSARGWTGSTDTQYF.

In DNA, the CDR3 is TGTGCCAGCAGCCTGGAATATATAACAGGGCCGGGCCAACCCCAGCATTTT. It specifies CASSLEYITGPGQPQHF. The chain recombines TRBV27 with TRBJ1-5; the D gene is possibly TRBD1 (6 bases). Germline CDR1 reads MNHEY; CDR2 reads SMNVEV (reference sequence). V dropped 6 bases and J dropped 10 bases, with 28 bases sitting between them. The CDR3 totals 17 residues.

This clonotype was seen at least ten times. The CDR3 region is CSARDRDGPVYIQYF. The CDR3 coding sequence is TGCAGTGCTAGGGACAGGGATGGGCCCGTTTACATTCAGTACTTC. This sequence joins TRBV20-1 and TRBJ2-4; 8 nucleotides align to TRBD1. Germline values: CDR1 DFQATT, CDR2 SNEGSKA (reference sequence). Trimming cost V 3 bases and J 8 bases; bases outside gene matches: 12. This CDR3 is 15 amino acids long.

In its sample, this clonotype was seen many times. The rearrangement uses TRBV15 and TRBJ2-1, with 7 bases matching TRBD2. With 2 bases clipped from V and 1 base from J, the junction kept 2 bases outside the gene matches. Germline V gene sequence: CDR1 LNHNV, CDR2 YYDKDF (reference sequence). CDR3 length: 15 residues. The DNA of the CDR3 is TGTGCCACCAGCAGATCGGGAGGTTCCTACAATGAGCAGTTCTTC. It specifies CATSRSGGSYNEQFF.

This clonotype was found many times. The gene calls are TRBV29-1 and TRBJ2-2; D unclear. Per germline, CDR1 SQVTM and CDR2 ANQGSEA. The CDR3 contains 13 residues. The V and J ends lost 5 bases and 1 base respectively, with 8 bases between them. CDR3 protein: CSVLRRNTGELFF. CDR3 coding DNA: TGCAGCGTTCTCAGGAGGAACACCGGGGAGCTGTTTTTT.

The rearrangement joins TRBV4-2 to TRBJ2-3; 8 bases fit TRBD2. V shed 8 bases and J 4 bases; nucleotides not matched to a gene: 2. This CDR3 comprises 12 residues. Germline V lookup: CDR1 LGHNA, CDR2 YNFKEQ. CDR3 coding DNA: TGTGCCAGCGCGGGGGGTGCAGATACGCAGTATTTT. This gives the protein CASAGGADTQYF.

The V call is TRBV20-1, the J call TRBJ1-1, with 8 positions matching TRBD1. After removal of 8 bases from V and 6 bases from J, the junction contained 8 bases not matched to a gene. CDR1 DFQATT and CDR2 SNEGSKA come from the germline V gene (reference sequence). This CDR3 has 12 residues. The chain's CDR3 is CSTGGRGPEAFF. The CDR3 nucleotides are TGCAGTACAGGGGGACGTGGCCCTGAAGCTTTCTTT.

The rearrangement uses TRBV7-9 and TRBJ2-5; TRBD2 aligns across 11 bases. Unmatched junction bases numbered 4, after V lost 5 bases and J lost 5 bases. CDR3 length equals 14 residues. In germline, CDR1 is SEHNR, CDR2 FQNEAQ (reference sequence). CDR3 in amino acids: CASSTSGSLETQYF. CDR3 nucleotides: TGTGCCAGCAGCACTAGCGGGAGTTTGGAGACCCAGTACTTC.

This clonotype was seen once. The final CDR3 position lacks the conserved phenylalanine or tryptophan, pointing to a likely read error. The J gene is TRBJ2-7, the V gene TRBV4-1, with 7 nucleotides matching TRBD1. Unmatched junction bases numbered 5, after V lost 4 bases and J lost 2 bases. This CDR3 is 14 amino acids long. CDR1 MGHRA and CDR2 YSYEKL come from the germline V gene. This CDR3 is CASSLADRAYEQYI. For the CDR3, the DNA is TGCGCCAGCAGCCTTGCCGACAGGGCCTACGAGCAGTACATC.

Ten or more counts support this clonotype. This chain links TRBV30 with TRBJ2-1, with D possibly being TRBD1 (5 bases). The germline CDR1 and CDR2 sequences are GTSNPN and SVGIG (reference sequence). Trimming stripped 8 bases from V and 3 bases from J, with 26 bases between. The CDR3 loop spans 17 amino acids. The CDR3 sequence: CAGVPQWGLRLYNEQFF. The CDR3 bases are TGTGCCGGGGTTCCTCAATGGGGCCTTCGCCTCTACAATGAGCAGTTCTTC.

In this sample, this clonotype turned up many times. The V and J genes are TRBV12-3 or TRBV12-4 and TRBJ1-1; D not resolved. Trimming took 5 bases from V and 1 from J, leaving 11 bases between them. The CDR3 sequence is 14 residues long. The CDR3 loop is CASSPPSWNTEAFF. In DNA form, the CDR3 reads TGTGCCAGCAGTCCTCCCAGCTGGAACACTGAAGCTTTCTTT.

The gene calls are TRBV10-2 and TRBJ2-3, with 9 bases identical to TRBD2. The V gene end was trimmed by 4 bases and the J gene end by 0 bases; junction bases not matched to a gene: 5. The CDR3 runs to 16 residues. Germline values: CDR1 WSHSY, CDR2 SAAADI. The CDR3 coding sequence is TGCGCCAGCAGTGGACTAGCGGAGCCTAGCACAGATACGCAGTATTTT. Encoded protein: CASSGLAEPSTDTQYF.

The CDR3 region has the DNA TGTGCCAGCAGCCCAAGGGGGATTGGACGAGATACGCAGTATTTT. Translated: CASSPRGIGRDTQYF. This chain links TRBV5-4 with TRBJ2-3; D is perhaps TRBD1 (6 bases). Germline CDR1 is SGHNT and CDR2 is YYREEE (reference sequence). The V end was cut by 4 bases, the J end by 5 bases, with 17 bases between. This CDR3 has 15 amino acids.

A few counts support this clonotype. The CDR3 spells CSVPHQRSFLSTDTQYF. CDR3 coding DNA: TGCAGCGTTCCCCATCAGAGATCCTTTCTTAGCACAGATACGCAGTATTTT. The rearrangement links TRBV29-1 to TRBJ2-3; D ambiguous. CDR3 size: 17 residues. The V end was cut by 5 bases, the J end by 0 bases, with 21 bases between. Germline V lookup: CDR1 SQVTM, CDR2 ANQGSEA.

This clonotype was recorded at least ten times. The CDR3, as DNA: TGTGCCAGCAGTGCCCTTTTCTTC. Translation gives CASSALFF. The V gene is TRBV2, the J gene TRBJ2-1; D unresolved. With 4 bases removed from V and 16 bases from J, the gap between germline ends came to 5 bases. CDR1 and CDR2 (germline): SNHLY, FYNNEI. The CDR3 spans 8 residues.

This clonotype occurred many times. V and J are TRBV20-1 and TRBJ1-2; tentatively, D is TRBD1 (6 bases). Trimming left V 0 bases short and J 5 bases short, with 16 bases between. Germline CDR1 and CDR2: DFQATT and SNEGSKA (reference sequence). The CDR3 totals 15 residues. CDR3: CSARDGGAPVYGYTF. In nucleotides, the CDR3 is TGCAGTGCTAGAGATGGGGGGGCGCCAGTATATGGCTACACCTTC.

The sample holds many counts of this clonotype. The chain combines TRBV7-8 with TRBJ2-3; perhaps TRBD2 as D (6 bases). Trimming pared 5 bases from V and 0 bases from J, leaving 12 bases between. The length of the CDR3 is 15 residues. Germline-derived CDR1 and CDR2 are SGHVS and FQNEAQ. For the CDR3, the DNA is TGTGCCAGCAGCACCTTGGCGGGGAGCACAGATACGCAGTATTTT. Translating it yields CASSTLAGSTDTQYF.

V gene TRBV20-1 combines with J gene TRBJ1-1; no firm D call. Germline V gene lookup returns CDR1 DFQATT and CDR2 SNEGSKA (reference sequence). V was trimmed by 0 bases and J by 5 bases, leaving 7 bases between them. The CDR3 runs to 12 residues. The DNA of the CDR3 is TGCAGTGCTAGAGAGTACGGGACTGAAGCTTTCTTT. This gives the protein CSAREYGTEAFF.

This clonotype was observed at least ten times. J is TRBJ2-1 and V is TRBV24-1; D uncertain. This CDR3 is 13 amino acids long. Trimming took off 11 bases at V and 7 bases at J, with 17 bases between the two ends. The germline gives CDR1 KGHDR, CDR2 SFDVKD. CDR3 amino acids: CASRNALGNEQFF. The CDR3 DNA is TGTGCCAGCAGAAATGCCCTAGGGAATGAGCAGTTCTTC.

This clonotype was seen repeatedly, ten times or more. J is TRBJ2-1 and V is TRBV29-1; D may be TRBD2 (7 bases). This CDR3 contains 15 residues. Looked up from germline, CDR1 is SQVTM and CDR2 is ANQGSEA. Trimming stripped 3 bases from V and 9 bases from J, with 21 bases between. The CDR3 DNA is TGCAGCGTTGACGGTTTTGGGGGGGCGCGTGCTGAGCAGTTCTTC. Translation gives CSVDGFGGARAEQFF.